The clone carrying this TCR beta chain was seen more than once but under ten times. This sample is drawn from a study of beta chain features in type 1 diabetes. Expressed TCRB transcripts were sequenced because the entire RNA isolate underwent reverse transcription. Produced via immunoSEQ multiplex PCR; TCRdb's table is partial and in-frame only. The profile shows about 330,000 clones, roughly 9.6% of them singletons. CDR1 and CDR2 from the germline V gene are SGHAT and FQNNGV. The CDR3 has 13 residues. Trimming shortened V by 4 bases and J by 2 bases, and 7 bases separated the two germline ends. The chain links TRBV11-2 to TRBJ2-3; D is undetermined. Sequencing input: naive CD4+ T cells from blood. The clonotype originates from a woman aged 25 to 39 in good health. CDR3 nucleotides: TGTGCCAGCAGCTCTCGTAACACAGATACGCAGTATTTT. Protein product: CASSSRNTDTQYF.